This note documents a single TCR beta chain sequence. Its antigen is as yet unknown. The source of the sample is a study of T cell repertoires in cytomegalovirus infection. The wider study: Public TCR beta signatures provided an indication of both CMV infection and a matching HLA type.

Points from the study as a whole: Summed frequency of shared TCR beta families picked out CMV carriers who also had the relevant HLA. The ex vivo response was dominated by HLA-C-restricted CMV-specific TCR beta clonotypes.

In TCRdb, the reads were re-called with MiXCR into one record per CDR3 protein. This sample carries some 390,000 distinct CDR3 sequences, 15% to 20% of them seen once, and the ten largest clones take roughly 8.7%. Germline V gives CDR1 SGHVS, CDR2 FQNEAQ. The ends were cut back, 5 bases at V and 5 bases at J, with 12 bases in the middle. This CDR3 has 13 amino acids. Input material: PBMCs. This receptor was identified in a human donor in good health (CMV status not recorded). Some clones in this sample may be carry-over from other donors' samples. The chain uses TRBV7-8 and TRBJ1-1, with D maybe TRBD1 (5 bases). CDR3 in DNA: TGTGCCAGCAGCCCCCCGGGGGTGACTGAAGCTTTCTTT. Protein: CASSPPGVTEAFF.